This TCR beta chain originates from a study of beta chain features in type 1 diabetes. The wider study: Regarding age, gender and cell yields, patients proved similar to healthy donors. Across the samples, more than 85 million sorted cells were examined in total. The study's findings and limits: A cDNA-based sequencing approach could over-represent cells with high TCR expression. Researchers report that Type 1 diabetes patients had moderately but significantly shorter TCRB CDR3s across all four CD4+ subsets.

This clone was seen more than once but under ten times. Its antigen is currently unknown. V was clipped by 1 base and J by 2 bases, with 9 bases between them. The CDR3 runs 15 residues. CDR1 is SGHTA and CDR2 is FQGNSA in the germline V gene. The entirety of the isolated RNA underwent reverse transcription, so expressed TCRB transcripts were sequenced. Clones were sequenced by immunoSEQ multiplex PCR, and TCRdb holds only the in-frame ones, with some missing. The sample has about 900,000 clones, 15% to 20% seen once. The sequence came from a woman between 18 and 29 years old in good health. The material sequenced was naive CD4+ T cells from blood. V is TRBV7-2 and J is TRBJ2-1; weak D call: TRBD1 (6 bases). This CDR3 reads CASSLVSGAYNEQFF. CDR3 nucleotides: TGTGCCAGCAGCTTAGTATCAGGGGCCTACAATGAGCAGTTCTTC.